The rows below give T cell receptor beta chains drawn from one sample of a study of T cells in Graves' hyperthyroidism and ophthalmopathy. TCRdb re-called the multiplex PCR reads through MiXCR, storing one row per CDR3 protein. The table records under 300,000 distinct CDR3 sequences, 25% to 30% of them present only once. Sequencing input: blood. The receptors come from a man aged 35 to 55 with Graves' hyperthyroidism that later progressed to Graves' ophthalmopathy. The CDR3 runs from the conserved cysteine through the conserved F or W. The D gene is left open where the match is weak. Where a row states a size, it is once, few, many or the class of an expanded clone; other rows omit it.

D gene: -
V gene: TRBV19
clone size: many
J gene: TRBJ2-5
CDR3 DNA: TGTGCCAGTAGTATCGTTTATCGGGAGACCCAGTACTTC
CDR3 protein: CASSIVYRETQYF

D gene: TRBD1
V gene: TRBV30
clone size: many
J gene: TRBJ1-5
CDR3 DNA: TGTGCCTGGAGTTCTGATCGGGACAGACGATATAGCAATCAGCCCCAGCATTTT
CDR3 protein: CAWSSDRDRRYSNQPQHF

D gene: TRBD1
V gene: TRBV5-1
clone size: -
J gene: TRBJ2-7
CDR3 DNA: TGCGCCAGCAGCTCGCGACAGGGGAAATACGAGCAGTACTTC
CDR3 protein: CASSSRQGKYEQYF

D gene: -
V gene: TRBV10-3
clone size: many
J gene: TRBJ2-7
CDR3 DNA: TGTGCCATCAGTGAGTCGGTACAGGTGTTAGTCTACGAGCAGTACTTC
CDR3 protein: CAISESVQVLVYEQYF

D gene: -
V gene: TRBV6-5
clone size: few
J gene: TRBJ2-7
CDR3 DNA: TGTGCCAGCAGTTACACCGAACTCACCTACGAGCAGTACTTC
CDR3 protein: CASSYTELTYEQYF

D gene: -
V gene: TRBV28
clone size: -
J gene: TRBJ2-7
CDR3 DNA: TGTGCCAGCAGCTCAGACATTCCCGAGCAGTACTTC
CDR3 protein: CASSSDIPEQYF

D gene: TRBD1
V gene: TRBV28
clone size: many
J gene: TRBJ1-2
CDR3 DNA: TGTGCCAGCAGTCCCGACAGGGTCGCCTATGGCTACACCTTC
CDR3 protein: CASSPDRVAYGYTF

D gene: TRBD1
V gene: TRBV6-1
clone size: -
J gene: TRBJ1-1
CDR3 DNA: TGTGCCAGCAGTGGCGGGACAGAGCACACTGAAGCTTTCTTT
CDR3 protein: CASSGGTEHTEAFF

D gene: TRBD2
V gene: TRBV28
clone size: -
J gene: TRBJ2-7
CDR3 DNA: TGTGCCAGCAGGGTAGCGGGAGCCGTCTACGAGCAGTACTTC
CDR3 protein: CASRVAGAVYEQYF

D gene: -
V gene: TRBV7-2
clone size: many
J gene: TRBJ2-7
CDR3 DNA: TGTGCCAGCAGTAAACAGGACGGCTACGAGCAGTACTTC
CDR3 protein: CASSKQDGYEQYF

D gene: -
V gene: TRBV24-1
clone size: many
J gene: TRBJ2-5
CDR3 DNA: TGTGCCACCAGTGACCACCGAGCGGAGACCCAGTACTTC
CDR3 protein: CATSDHRAETQYF

D gene: -
V gene: TRBV30
clone size: few
J gene: TRBJ1-5
CDR3 DNA: TGTGCCTGGGCCACAGGGTATAATCAGCCCCAGCATTTT
CDR3 protein: CAWATGYNQPQHF

D gene: -
V gene: TRBV29-1
clone size: many
J gene: TRBJ1-1
CDR3 DNA: TGCAGCGTTGTCGGAGCGTCTGAAGCTTTCTTT
CDR3 protein: CSVVGASEAFF

D gene: TRBD1
V gene: TRBV12-3/TRBV12-4
clone size: many
J gene: TRBJ1-5
CDR3 DNA: TGTGCCAGCAGTCCTCCGGGACAGGGCTATCAGCCCCAGCATTTT
CDR3 protein: CASSPPGQGYQPQHF

D gene: TRBD2
V gene: TRBV4-2
clone size: few
J gene: TRBJ2-7
CDR3 DNA: TGTGCCAGCAGCCAACCTATAGCGGGAGGGGGGTCCTACGAGCAGTACTTC
CDR3 protein: CASSQPIAGGGSYEQYF

D gene: -
V gene: TRBV15
clone size: many
J gene: TRBJ1-2
CDR3 DNA: TGTGCCACCAGCAGAGATGAGACCCTAGCGGTCGGCTACACCTTC
CDR3 protein: CATSRDETLAVGYTF

D gene: TRBD1
V gene: TRBV20-1
clone size: many
J gene: TRBJ1-1
CDR3 DNA: TGCAGTGCTAGGGGTACAGGGGTAACTGAAGCTTTCTTT
CDR3 protein: CSARGTGVTEAFF

D gene: -
V gene: TRBV18
clone size: few
J gene: TRBJ2-5
CDR3 DNA: TGTGCCAGCTCACCCTGGCCCCAAGAGACCCAGTACTTC
CDR3 protein: CASSPWPQETQYF

D gene: TRBD1
V gene: TRBV6-1
clone size: -
J gene: TRBJ1-1
CDR3 DNA: TGTGCCAGCAGTCAAGCCCAGGGGGCGTGGATTGAAGCTTTCTTT
CDR3 protein: CASSQAQGAWIEAFF

D gene: -
V gene: TRBV6-2/TRBV6-3
clone size: once
J gene: TRBJ1-1
CDR3 DNA: TGTGCCAGCAGTTTATCAGGGGTCCTGAACACTGAAGCTTTCTTT
CDR3 protein: CASSLSGVLNTEAFF

D gene: TRBD1
V gene: TRBV18
clone size: few
J gene: TRBJ2-7
CDR3 DNA: TGTGCCAGCTCTCTGGGGACAGCGAACTACGAGCAGTACTTC
CDR3 protein: CASSLGTANYEQYF

D gene: -
V gene: TRBV6-2/TRBV6-3
clone size: many
J gene: TRBJ2-7
CDR3 DNA: TGTGCCAGCAGTTACCCCCAGGGCGAGCAGTACTTC
CDR3 protein: CASSYPQGEQYF